The 8 T cell receptor beta chains below were found in one sample sequenced in a study of blood T cell repertoires in COVID-19. Measured with immunoSEQ multiplex PCR; TCRdb has only the in-frame clones, and not every one. The table has around 180,000 clones, approximately 81% seen once. Sample: peripheral blood. These receptors all come from a person aged 70 to 85 with COVID-19, enrolled during active disease.

The chain uses TRBV7-2 and TRBJ2-2; 12 bases align to TRBD1. The CDR3 is made up of 19 amino acids. Germline V gives CDR1 SGHTA, CDR2 FQGNSA. Trimming removed 2 bases from V and 3 bases from J; junction bases left unmatched: 10. The CDR3: CASSLNVGQGAVDTGELFF. The CDR3 nucleotides are TGTGCCAGCAGCTTAAATGTGGGACAGGGGGCTGTCGACACCGGGGAGCTGTTTTTT.

V and J are TRBV28 and TRBJ2-6, with 7 positions matching TRBD1. The CDR3 has 18 residues. Germline assignment: CDR1 MDHEN and CDR2 SYDVKM. V dropped 5 bases and J dropped 7; count of bases not matched to a gene: 17. The CDR3 region is CASSPGTEGTLGANVLTF. The CDR3 DNA sequence: TGTGCCAGCAGTCCGGGGACAGAGGGCACTCTGGGCGCCAACGTCCTGACTTTC. Filled out from reference TRBV28 and TRBJ2-6, the complete variable domain reads DVKVTQSSRYLVKRTGEKVFLECVQDMDHENMFWYRQDPGLGLRLIYFSYDVKMKEKGDIPEGYSVSREKKERFSLILESASTNQTSMYLCASSPGTEGTLGANVLTFGAGSRLTVL.

The CDR3 coding sequence is TGTGCCAGCCACTACCAGGGAATTGGCTATGGCTACACCTTC. Protein product: CASHYQGIGYGYTF. This chain joins TRBV28 and TRBJ1-2, with D possibly being TRBD1 (5 bases). The CDR3 extends over 14 amino acids. V gave up 8 bases and J gave up 4 bases, with 17 bases separating them. In germline, CDR1 is MDHEN, CDR2 SYDVKM.

The CDR3 here is CASSRGTGSLRPNEKLFF. CDR3 sequence (DNA): TGTGCCAGCAGCCGAGGGACAGGGTCCCTAAGGCCTAATGAAAAACTGTTTTTT. The genes are TRBV28 and TRBJ1-4; the match to TRBD1 covers 9 bases. The length of the CDR3 is 18 residues. J gave up 3 bases and V 6 bases, and 14 bases lay outside the gene matches. Germline CDR1 is MDHEN and CDR2 is SYDVKM.

The CDR3 reads CASSLQAGGAYEQYF. The CDR3 nucleotides read TGCGCCAGCAGCCTCCAAGCCGGGGGAGCCTACGAGCAGTACTTC. The genes are TRBV4-3 and TRBJ2-7; maybe TRBD2 (6 bases). Trimming took off 4 bases at V and 2 bases at J, with 15 bases between the two ends. This CDR3 comprises 15 residues. In germline, CDR1 is LGHNA, CDR2 YSLEER.

The chain carries TRBV5-1 and TRBJ2-2, with 11 bases matching TRBD1. This CDR3 region has 16 residues. Germline V gives CDR1 SGHRS, CDR2 YFSETQ. V gave up 4 bases and J gave up 5 bases; unmatched junction bases: 7. CDR3 loop: CASSDTGTGGTGELFF. In nucleotides, the CDR3 is TGCGCCAGCAGCGACACCGGGACAGGGGGGACCGGGGAGCTGTTTTTT. Combining the CDR3 with reference TRBV5-1 and TRBJ2-2 gives the whole variable domain KAGVTQTPRYLIKTRGQQVTLSCSPISGHRSVSWYQQTPGQGLQFLFEYFSETQRNKGNFPGRFSGRQFSNSRSEMNVSTLELGDSALYLCASSDTGTGGTGELFFGEGSRLTVL.

This chain links TRBV4-3 with TRBJ1-1; D uncertain. The CDR3 contains 14 residues. Looked up from germline, CDR1 is LGHNA and CDR2 is YSLEER. The V gene lost 0 bases and the J gene lost 0 bases, with 5 bases spanning the gap. CDR3 DNA sequence: TGCGCCAGCAGCCAAGATCTCGTGAACACTGAAGCTTTCTTT. Translated: CASSQDLVNTEAFF.

This rearrangement joins TRBV7-9 to TRBJ2-7, with D perhaps matching TRBD2 (5 bases). The CDR3 has 15 residues. Trimming left V 5 bases short and J 3 bases short, with 17 bases between. In germline, CDR1 is SEHNR, CDR2 FQNEAQ (reference sequence). The CDR3 sequence is CASSTPGSGLYEQYF. The CDR3, as DNA: TGTGCCAGCAGCACGCCGGGGTCCGGTCTCTACGAGCAGTACTTC.